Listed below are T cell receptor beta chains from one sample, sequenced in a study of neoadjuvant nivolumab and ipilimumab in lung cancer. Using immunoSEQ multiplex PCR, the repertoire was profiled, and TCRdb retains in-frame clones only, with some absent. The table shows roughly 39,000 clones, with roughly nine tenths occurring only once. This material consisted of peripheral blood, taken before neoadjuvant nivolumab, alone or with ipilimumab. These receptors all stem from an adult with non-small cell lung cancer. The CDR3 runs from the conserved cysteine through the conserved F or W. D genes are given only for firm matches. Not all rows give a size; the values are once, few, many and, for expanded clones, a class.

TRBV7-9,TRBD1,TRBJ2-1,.,TGTGCCAGCAGCTTATTGGGGACAGGGGCATACAATGAGCAGTTCTTC,CASSLLGTGAYNEQFF
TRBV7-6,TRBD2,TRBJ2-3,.,TGTGCCAGCAGCTCCGGACTAGCGGGAGATACGCAGTATTTT,CASSSGLAGDTQYF
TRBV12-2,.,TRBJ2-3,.,TGTGCAAGTCGCACTGGGACTAGCGGGAGAGAGTGGGAAGATACGCAGTATTTT,CASRTGTSGREWEDTQYF
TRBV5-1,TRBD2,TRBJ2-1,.,TGCGCCAGCACCCTTTACATAGCGGGAGGTGAGCAGTTCTTC,CASTLYIAGGEQFF
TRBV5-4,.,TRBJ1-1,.,TGTGCCAGCAGCTTCGGTATGAACACTGAAGCTTTCTTT,CASSFGMNTEAFF
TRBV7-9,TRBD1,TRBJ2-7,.,TGTGCCAGCAGCTTAGGGGACAGGGGTATGAGATACGAGCAGTATTTC,CASSLGDRGMRYEQYF
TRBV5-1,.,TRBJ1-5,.,TGCGCCAGCAGCTTGCGAGGGGGCAATCAGCCCCAGCATTTT,CASSLRGGNQPQHF
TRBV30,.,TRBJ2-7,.,TGTGCCTGGAGGGTCAGCTACGAGCAGTACTTC,CAWRVSYEQYF
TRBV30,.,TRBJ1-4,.,TGTGCCTGGAGTTTTTGGTCCGATGCAGAAAAACTGTTTTTT,CAWSFWSDAEKLFF
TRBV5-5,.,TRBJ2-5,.,TGTGCCACCGCCCTGGGGGTCCAAGAGACCCAGTACTTC,CATALGVQETQYF
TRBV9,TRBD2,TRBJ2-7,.,TGTGCCAGCAGCCCGCGCACTAGCGGGCGCTCCTACGAGCAGTACTTC,CASSPRTSGRSYEQYF
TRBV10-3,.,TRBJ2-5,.,TGTGCCATCAGCGGGACCCAAGAGACCCAGTACTTC,CAISGTQETQYF
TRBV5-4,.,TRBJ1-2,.,TGTGCCAGCAGCTTGGAAACAGGGTACTATGGCTACACCTTC,CASSLETGYYGYTF
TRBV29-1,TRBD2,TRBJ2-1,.,TGCAGCGTTGGGCCAACAGGACTAGCGGGAGGCGATTACAATGAGCAGTTCTTC,CSVGPTGLAGGDYNEQFF
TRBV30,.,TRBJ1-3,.,TGTGCCTGGAGGTGGGGGGCCTCTGGAAACACCATATATTTT,CAWRWGASGNTIYF
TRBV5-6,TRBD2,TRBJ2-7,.,TGTGCCAGCAGCTTTTGGGGGGGATCCTACGAGCAGTACTTC,CASSFWGGSYEQYF
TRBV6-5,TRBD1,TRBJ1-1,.,TGTGCCAGGGGACAGCCAGACACTGAAGCTTTCTTT,CARGQPDTEAFF
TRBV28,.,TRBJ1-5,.,TGTGCCAGCAGTTTTAGGCAGGGAATTCAGCCCCAGCATTTT,CASSFRQGIQPQHF
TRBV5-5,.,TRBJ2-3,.,TGTGCCAGCAGCTTAGCGGGACACACAGATACGCAGTATTTT,CASSLAGHTDTQYF
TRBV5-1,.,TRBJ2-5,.,TGCGCCAGCAGCTTCTTACAGGGGGAGGGAGAGACCCAGTACTTC,CASSFLQGEGETQYF
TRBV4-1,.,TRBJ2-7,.,TGCGCCAGCAGCCAAGAAGCCTTAACCTACGAGCAGTACTTC,CASSQEALTYEQYF
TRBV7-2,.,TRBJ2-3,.,TGTGCCAGCAGCTTAAATGGGGGGCGCACAGATACGCAGTATTTT,CASSLNGGRTDTQYF
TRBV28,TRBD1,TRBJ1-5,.,TGTGCCAGCATACCGGGACAGGGTTCCCAGCCCCAGCATTTT,CASIPGQGSQPQHF
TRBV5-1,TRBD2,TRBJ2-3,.,TGCGCCAGCAGCTTAGGACTAGCGGGAGCAGATACGCAGTATTTT,CASSLGLAGADTQYF
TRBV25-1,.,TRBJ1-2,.,TGTGCCAGCAGTGAATCCCTCGGGGGCTATGGCTACACCTTC,CASSESLGGYGYTF
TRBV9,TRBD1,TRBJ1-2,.,TGTGCCAGCAGCGTAGGGACAGGGCAAGGCTACACCTTC,CASSVGTGQGYTF
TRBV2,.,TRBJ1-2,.,TGTGCCAGCAGTGATCAGGGTGACTATGGCTACACCTTC,CASSDQGDYGYTF
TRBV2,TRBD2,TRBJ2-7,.,TGTGCCAGCACCTTGACTAGCGGGAGGAACGAGCAGTACTTC,CASTLTSGRNEQYF
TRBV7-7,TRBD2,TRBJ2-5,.,TGTGCCAGCAGTCTAGCGGGAGCGGGGGAGACCCAGTACTTC,CASSLAGAGETQYF
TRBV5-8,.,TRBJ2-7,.,TGTGCCACCACCCCACACGAGCAGTACTTC,CATTPHEQYF
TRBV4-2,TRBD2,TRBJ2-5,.,TGTGCCAGCAGCCAAGGGATACTAGCGGGAGTAGAGACCCAGTACTTC,CASSQGILAGVETQYF
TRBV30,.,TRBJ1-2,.,TGTGCCTGGAGTGAATGGGATGGCTACACCTTC,CAWSEWDGYTF
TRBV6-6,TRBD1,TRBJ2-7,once,TGTGCCAGCAGGCCACGCGGGCAGGGGGCAAAAGAGCAGTACTTC,CASRPRGQGAKEQYF
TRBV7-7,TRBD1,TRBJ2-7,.,TGTGCCAGCGGCACCGGGACAGGGGGCGGCGAGCAGTACTTC,CASGTGTGGGEQYF
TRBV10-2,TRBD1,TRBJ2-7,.,TGCGCCAGCAGATTACGACAGGGCACCTCCTACGAGCAGTACTTC,CASRLRQGTSYEQYF
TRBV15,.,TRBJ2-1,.,TGTGCCACCAGCAGAGATGGAGCTAGAAGAAACAATGAGCAGTTCTTC,CATSRDGARRNNEQFF
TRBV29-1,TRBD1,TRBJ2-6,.,TGCAGCGTTGACCCCGGACAGGGTACCTCTGGGGCCAACGTCCTGACTTTC,CSVDPGQGTSGANVLTF
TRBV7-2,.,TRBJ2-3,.,TGTGCCAGCAGCTGGGCACGCCGTCTTAACACAGATACGCAGTATTTT,CASSWARRLNTDTQYF
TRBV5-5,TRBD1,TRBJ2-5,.,TGTGCCAGCAGCTTGTTAGGGACAGGCCAAGAGACCCAGTACTTC,CASSLLGTGQETQYF
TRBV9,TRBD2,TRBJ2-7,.,TGTGCCAGCAGCGCCGGGACTAGCGGGGGTGGGGATTACGAGCAGTACTTC,CASSAGTSGGGDYEQYF
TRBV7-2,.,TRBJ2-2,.,TGTGCCAGCAGCCCGAGGACCAGCCCCAGCACCGGGGAGCTGTTTTTT,CASSPRTSPSTGELFF
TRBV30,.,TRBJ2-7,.,TGTGCCTGGGGGGTAGTCTACGAGCAGTACTTC,CAWGVVYEQYF
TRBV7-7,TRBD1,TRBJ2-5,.,TGTGCCAGCAGCATCACCGGGACAGGGGGACAGACCCAGTACTTC,CASSITGTGGQTQYF
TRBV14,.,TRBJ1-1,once,TGTGCCAGCAGCCAATGGGCAGGGCGCGAAGCTTTCTTT,CASSQWAGREAFF
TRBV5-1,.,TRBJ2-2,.,TGCGCCAGCAGCCGGGGTGGACAGAACACCGGGGAGCTGTTTTTT,CASSRGGQNTGELFF
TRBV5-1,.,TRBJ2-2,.,TGCGCCAGCAGCTTATTGGGAGACACCGGGGAGCTGTTTTTT,CASSLLGDTGELFF
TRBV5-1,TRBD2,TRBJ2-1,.,TGCGCCAGCAGGAGGACTAGCGGAAACAATGAGCAGTTCTTC,CASRRTSGNNEQFF